Each of the 11 T cell receptor beta chains below was sequenced from the same sample in a study of blood T cell repertoires in COVID-19. Sequenced by immunoSEQ multiplex PCR; TCRdb stores in-frame clones only, minus some. The repertoire has under 170,000 clones, around 86% of them found once; the top ten carry 2.5% to 4%. Sequenced input: peripheral blood. The receptor set was obtained from a man between 65 and 85 years old with acute or convalescent COVID-19.

The chain combines TRBV28 with TRBJ1-2, with 8 bases fitting TRBD1. V lost 11 bases to trimming and J lost 2 bases; unmatched junction nucleotides: 13. The CDR3 sequence is 15 residues long. Germline V gene data show CDR1 as MDHEN and CDR2 as SYDVKM. In nucleotides, the CDR3 is TGTGCCTACCAGGACAGGGCAAGTCTAAACTATGGCTACACCTTC. Encoded protein: CAYQDRASLNYGYTF.

This chain connects TRBV6-5 to TRBJ1-1; TRBD1 matches 7 bases. Germline assignment: CDR1 MNHEY and CDR2 SVGAGI. Germline trimming cut 2 bases from V and 7 bases from J; bases unmatched to any gene: 10. The CDR3 runs to 15 residues. CDR3 region: CASSYPPDRANEAFF. The CDR3 DNA reads as TGTGCCAGCAGTTACCCCCCCGACAGGGCTAATGAAGCTTTCTTT.

The count of this clone is one. This rearrangement joins TRBV7-9 to TRBJ1-4, with D possibly matching TRBD1 (5 bases). Looked up from germline, CDR1 is SEHNR and CDR2 is FQNEAQ (reference sequence). This CDR3 is 16 amino acids long. V lost 5 bases and J lost 7, with 20 bases in between. The CDR3 reads CASSTGIQGGGEKLFF. CDR3 coding DNA: TGTGCCAGCAGCACGGGCATTCAGGGAGGAGGTGAAAAACTGTTTTTT.

The chain joins TRBV7-2 to TRBJ1-4, with D perhaps matching TRBD1 (6 bases). Germline-derived CDR1 and CDR2 are SGHTA and FQGNSA. The CDR3 loop spans 16 amino acids. V dropped 1 base and J dropped 7 bases, with 16 bases sitting between them. The CDR3 nucleotides are TGTGCCAGCAGCTTAGTAGGGGGACAAGGGTTTGAAAAACTGTTTTTT. It yields the protein CASSLVGGQGFEKLFF.

V gene TRBV2 combines with J gene TRBJ2-7; 11 bases map to TRBD2. CDR1 and CDR2 (germline): SNHLY, FYNNEI. This CDR3 is 17 amino acids long. V lost 8 bases and J lost 1; bases outside the gene matches: 13. The CDR3 DNA is TGTGCCAGCGGTAGTCTAACTAGCGGGAGTAGGTCCTACGAGCAGTACTTC. Its translation: CASGSLTSGSRSYEQYF.

This clone has more than one count but fewer than ten. The CDR3: CASSQDPGGRNTIYF. For the CDR3, the DNA is TGCGCCAGCAGCCAAGATCCAGGGGGCAGAAACACCATATATTTT. The chain combines TRBV4-1 with TRBJ1-3; 8 bases are a match to TRBD1. The CDR3 extends over 15 amino acids. After removal of 0 bases from V and 5 bases from J, the junction contained 3 bases not matched to a gene. The germline V gene encodes CDR1 MGHRA and CDR2 YSYEKL.

The chain couples TRBV19 to TRBJ2-2; TRBD1 aligns across 8 bases. Germline CDR1 LNHDA, CDR2 SQIVND (reference sequence). The J segment lost 6 bases and the V segment lost 7 bases, leaving 7 bases of the junction unmatched. This CDR3 comprises 14 residues. CDR3 amino acids: CASTGGVKAGELFF. The DNA of the CDR3 is TGTGCCAGTACAGGGGGCGTTAAAGCCGGGGAGCTGTTTTTT. The full variable domain, its missing parts supplied by reference TRBV19 and TRBJ2-2, is DGGITQSPKYLFRKEGQNVTLSCEQNLNHDAMYWYRQDPGQGLRLIYYSQIVNDFQKGDIAEGYSVSREKKESFPLTVTSAQKNPTAFYLCASTGGVKAGELFFGEGSRLTVL.

In DNA form, the CDR3 reads TGTGCCAGCAGCTTATACGAGGGAAACTACGAGCAGTACTTC. Encoded protein: CASSLYEGNYEQYF. The V gene is TRBV11-2, the J gene TRBJ2-7; D might be TRBD2 (5 bases). V lost 2 bases and J 3 bases, leaving 11 bases between the germline ends. The CDR3 is made up of 14 amino acids. Germline V gene sequence: CDR1 SGHAT, CDR2 FQNNGV.

This rearrangement joins TRBV7-2 to TRBJ2-5; D may be TRBD1 (6 bases). The V end lost 2 bases, the J end lost 0 bases, and 10 bases lay between the germline ends. CDR3 length: 15 residues. Per the germline V gene, CDR1 is SGHTA and CDR2 is FQGNSA. CDR3: CASSLWGQNQETQYF. The CDR3 DNA follows: TGTGCCAGCAGCTTATGGGGACAAAACCAAGAGACCCAGTACTTC. Using reference TRBV7-2 and TRBJ2-5 for the parts outside the CDR3, the full variable domain is GAGVSQSPSNKVTEKGKDVELRCDPISGHTALYWYRQSLGQGLEFLIYFQGNSAPDKSGLPSDRFSAERTGGSVSTLTIQRTQQEDSAVYLCASSLWGQNQETQYFGPGTRLLVL.

The chain's CDR3 is CASSALAGSYLYTQYF. DNA for the CDR3: TGTGCCAGCAGCGCCCTCGCGGGATCATACTTATATACGCAGTATTTT. The chain joins TRBV9 to TRBJ2-3; D possibly corresponds to TRBD2 (6 bases). With 3 bases removed from V and 7 bases from J, the gap between germline ends came to 21 bases. CDR3 length: 16 residues. Germline CDR1 is SGDLS and CDR2 is YYNGEE.

This chain joins TRBV4-1 and TRBJ2-3; TRBD2 matches 13 bases. V lost 4 bases and J lost 1; bases outside the gene matches: 2. The CDR3 has 16 residues. Germline CDR1 is MGHRA and CDR2 is YSYEKL. The CDR3 sequence is CASSPLAGGGTDTQYF. CDR3 DNA sequence: TGCGCCAGCAGCCCACTAGCGGGAGGGGGCACAGATACGCAGTATTTT.